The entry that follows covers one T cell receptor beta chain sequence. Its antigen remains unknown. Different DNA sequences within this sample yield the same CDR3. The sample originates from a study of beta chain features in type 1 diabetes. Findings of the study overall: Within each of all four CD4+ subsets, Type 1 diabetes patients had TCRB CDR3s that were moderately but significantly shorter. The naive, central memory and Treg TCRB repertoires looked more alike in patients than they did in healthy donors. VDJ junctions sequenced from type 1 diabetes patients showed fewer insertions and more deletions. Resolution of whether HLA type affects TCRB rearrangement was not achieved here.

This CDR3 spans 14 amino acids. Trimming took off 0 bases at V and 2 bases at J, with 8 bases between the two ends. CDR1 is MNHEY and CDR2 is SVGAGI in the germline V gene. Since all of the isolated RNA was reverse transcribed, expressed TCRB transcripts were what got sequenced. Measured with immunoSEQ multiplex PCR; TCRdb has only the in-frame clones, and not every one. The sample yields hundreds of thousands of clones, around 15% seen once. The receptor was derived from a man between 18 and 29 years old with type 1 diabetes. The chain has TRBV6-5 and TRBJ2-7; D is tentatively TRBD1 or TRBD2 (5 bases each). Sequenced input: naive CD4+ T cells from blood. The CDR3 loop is CASSYSRGAYEQYF. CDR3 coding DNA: TGTGCCAGCAGTTACTCAAGGGGAGCCTACGAGCAGTACTTC.